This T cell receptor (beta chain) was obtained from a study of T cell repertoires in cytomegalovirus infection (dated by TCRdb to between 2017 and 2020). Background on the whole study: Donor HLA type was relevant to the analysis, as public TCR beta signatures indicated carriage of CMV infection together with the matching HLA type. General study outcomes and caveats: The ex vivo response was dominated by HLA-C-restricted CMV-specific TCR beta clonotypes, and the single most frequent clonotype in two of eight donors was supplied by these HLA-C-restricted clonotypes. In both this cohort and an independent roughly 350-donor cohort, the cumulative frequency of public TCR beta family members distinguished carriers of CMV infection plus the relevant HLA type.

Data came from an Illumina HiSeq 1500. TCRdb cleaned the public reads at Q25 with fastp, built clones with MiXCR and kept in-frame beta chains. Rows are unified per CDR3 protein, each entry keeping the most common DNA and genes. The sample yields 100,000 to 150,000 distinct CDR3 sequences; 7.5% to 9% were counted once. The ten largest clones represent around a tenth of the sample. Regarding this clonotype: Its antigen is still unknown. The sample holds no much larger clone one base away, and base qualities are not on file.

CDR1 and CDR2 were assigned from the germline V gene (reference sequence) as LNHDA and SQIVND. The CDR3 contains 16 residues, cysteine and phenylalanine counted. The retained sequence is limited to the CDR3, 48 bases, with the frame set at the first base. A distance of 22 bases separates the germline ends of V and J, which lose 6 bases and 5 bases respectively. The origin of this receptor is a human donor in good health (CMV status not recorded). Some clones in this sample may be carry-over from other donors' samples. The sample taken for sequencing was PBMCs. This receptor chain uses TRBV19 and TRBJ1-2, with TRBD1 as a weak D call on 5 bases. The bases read TGTGCCAGTAGCCGCCAGGCCGCCGGGGGGATGTATGGCTACACCTTC. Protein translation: CASSRQAAGGMYGYTF. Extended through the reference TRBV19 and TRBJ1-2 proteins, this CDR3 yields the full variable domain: DGGITQSPKYLFRKEGQNVTLSCEQNLNHDAMYWYRQDPGQGLRLIYYSQIVNDFQKGDIAEGYSVSREKKESFPLTVTSAQKNPTAFYLCASSRQAAGGMYGYTFGSGTRLTVV.